These 16 T cell receptor beta chains were all obtained from the same sample, sequenced in a study of blood T cell repertoires in COVID-19. The table came from immunoSEQ multiplex PCR; TCRdb's copy has only in-frame clones and leaves some out. Here the sample spans about 190,000 clones, 80% to 90% being singletons. The sequenced sample was peripheral blood. The receptor set was obtained from a human donor in a cohort sampled during active COVID-19.

The gene calls are TRBV28 and TRBJ2-7, with 10 bases aligning to TRBD1. V dropped 10 bases and J dropped 4; count of bases not matched to a gene: 4. The CDR3 has 12 residues. Germline CDR1 reads MDHEN; CDR2 reads SYDVKM. The CDR3 coding sequence is TGTGCCATCGACAGGGGGCGGTACGAGCAGTACTTC. It encodes CAIDRGRYEQYF.

The chain employs TRBV2 and TRBJ2-7; TRBD1 aligns across 7 bases. CDR1 is SNHLY and CDR2 is FYNNEI in the germline V gene. There are 14 residues in the CDR3. CDR3: CASSGQGPSSEQYV. In nucleotides, the CDR3 is TGTGCCAGCAGTGGACAGGGCCCTTCCTCCGAGCAGTACGTC.

This clone was counted only a few times. The genes are TRBV7-9 and TRBJ1-2; TRBD1 agrees at 9 bases. Germline V gene sequence: CDR1 SEHNR, CDR2 FQNEAQ (reference sequence). The CDR3 sequence is 16 residues long. The J segment lost 4 bases and the V segment lost 5 bases, leaving 11 bases of the junction unmatched. For the CDR3, the DNA is TGTGCCAGCAGCCCGACCACAGGGGGCGCCGGCTATGGCTACACCTTC. Translated, it gives CASSPTTGGAGYGYTF.

The chain couples TRBV5-6 to TRBJ2-3; the match to TRBD1 covers 7 bases. The CDR3 length is 14 residues. Per germline, CDR1 SGHDT and CDR2 YYEEEE. J was trimmed by 0 bases and V by 4 bases; bases with no gene match: 2. The CDR3 region has the DNA TGTGCCAGCAGCGACAGGGCTAGCACAGATACGCAGTATTTT. Translation gives CASSDRASTDTQYF. The whole variable domain, filled in from reference TRBV5-6 and TRBJ2-3, reads DAGVTQSPTHLIKTRGQQVTLRCSPKSGHDTVSWYQQALGQGPQFIFQYYEEEERQRGNFPDRFSGHQFPNYSSELNVNALLLGDSALYLCASSDRASTDTQYFGPGTRLTVL.

The chain is built from TRBV5-4 and TRBJ2-1, with D unresolved. Germline V gives CDR1 SGHNT, CDR2 YYREEE (reference sequence). The CDR3 has 14 amino acids. The V gene lost 0 bases and the J gene lost 8 bases, with 12 bases spanning the gap. CDR3 coding DNA: TGTGCCAGCAGCTTGGGGATAGCTCTCGATGAGCAGTTCTTC. Translating it yields CASSLGIALDEQFF.

The chain couples TRBV6-5 to TRBJ1-1; D not certain. The V gene's germline CDR1 is MNHEY and CDR2 SVGAGI. V lost 7 bases and J lost 11, with 20 bases in between. The length of the CDR3 is 13 residues. The CDR3 is CASTPNSGRKAFF. CDR3 in DNA: TGTGCCAGCACCCCTAACAGTGGGAGGAAGGCTTTCTTT.

The rearrangement links TRBV5-1 to TRBJ1-2; TRBD1 matches 9 bases. The germline V gene encodes CDR1 SGHRS and CDR2 YFSETQ. The V segment lost 0 bases and the J segment 4 bases; nucleotides outside the gene matches: 7. CDR3 size: 16 residues. The DNA of the CDR3 is TGCGCCAGCAGCTTGGCCCCGGACAGGGGAGGCTATGGCTACACCTTC. Translation: CASSLAPDRGGYGYTF.

CDR3 sequence: CASSPLGGEETQYF. In DNA, the CDR3 is TGCGCCAGCAGCCCCCTTGGCGGGGAAGAGACCCAGTACTTC. V is TRBV5-1 and J is TRBJ2-5; D is possibly TRBD2 (6 bases). The CDR3 extends over 14 amino acids. Germline assignment: CDR1 SGHRS and CDR2 YFSETQ. Trimming cost V 4 bases and J 3 bases, with 13 bases left between them. Variable domain in full (rest from reference TRBV5-1 and TRBJ2-5): KAGVTQTPRYLIKTRGQQVTLSCSPISGHRSVSWYQQTPGQGLQFLFEYFSETQRNKGNFPGRFSGRQFSNSRSEMNVSTLELGDSALYLCASSPLGGEETQYFGPGTRLLVL.

As for this clone: Other DNA sequences of this sample code for an identical CDR3. This chain uses TRBV6-5 with TRBJ2-3; D ambiguous. The CDR3 extends over 14 amino acids. Trimming cost V 4 bases and J 2 bases, with 10 bases left between them. Germline-derived CDR1 and CDR2 are MNHEY and SVGAGI. The CDR3 spells CASSLGRHTDTQYF. CDR3 nucleotide sequence: TGTGCCAGCAGTTTGGGCAGACACACAGATACGCAGTATTTT.

The rearrangement links TRBV28 to TRBJ1-1; the D is unclear. The CDR3 has 11 amino acids. Per germline, CDR1 MDHEN and CDR2 SYDVKM. Trimming pared 10 bases from V and 4 bases from J, leaving 10 bases between. CDR3 DNA: TGTGCCATCACCCTAGGCACTGAAGCTTTCTTT. Translating it yields CAITLGTEAFF.

V gene TRBV18 combines with J gene TRBJ1-2, with D possibly being TRBD1 (6 bases). CDR3 length equals 17 residues. Per the germline V gene, CDR1 is KGHSH and CDR2 is LQKENI. The V end lost 6 bases, the J end lost 4 bases, and 24 bases lay between the germline ends. For the CDR3, the DNA is TGTGCCAGCTCCCCCAGCTCTGTACAGGGTTCGAGCTATGGCTACACCTTC. This translates into CASSPSSVQGSSYGYTF.

The chain couples TRBV9 to TRBJ2-5; 14 bases are a match to TRBD2. From germline, CDR1 is SGDLS and CDR2 YYNGEE. The junction had 7 bases not matched to a gene; V was cut back by 4 bases and J by 5 bases. CDR3 length: 16 residues. This CDR3 reads CASSLTSGRAWETQYF. The CDR3 coding sequence is TGTGCCAGCAGCCTGACTAGCGGGAGGGCCTGGGAGACCCAGTACTTC.

The chain employs TRBV9 and TRBJ2-3; 8 nucleotides line up with TRBD1. This CDR3 spans 14 amino acids. Germline loops: CDR1 SGDLS, CDR2 YYNGEE. J was trimmed by 2 bases and V by 4 bases; bases with no gene match: 3. The CDR3, as DNA: TGTGCCAGCAGCAAGGGACAGGCCACAGATACGCAGTATTTT. The encoded protein is CASSKGQATDTQYF. The whole variable domain, remainder taken from reference TRBV9 and TRBJ2-3, is DSGVTQTPKHLITATGQRVTLRCSPRSGDLSVYWYQQSLDQGLQFLIQYYNGEERAKGNILERFSAQQFPDLHSELNLSSLELGDSALYFCASSKGQATDTQYFGPGTRLTVL.

This clone was recorded a few times. Within the sample, other DNA sequences also encode this same CDR3. The chain combines TRBV10-3 with TRBJ2-2; tentatively, D is TRBD1 (5 bases). From germline, CDR1 is ENHRY and CDR2 SYGVKD. There are 14 residues in the CDR3. V was pared by 4 bases and J by 0 bases, with 6 bases between. The CDR3 protein is CAISATANTGELFF. The CDR3, as DNA: TGTGCCATCAGTGCGACAGCGAACACCGGGGAGCTGTTTTTT.

The CDR3 DNA reads as TGTGCCAGCAGTGAGATTGGGGTAGCGGGGGGATTACATACGCAGTATTTT. This gives the protein CASSEIGVAGGLHTQYF. This chain joins TRBV6-1 and TRBJ2-3, with 10 nucleotides matching TRBD2. Germline V gene sequence: CDR1 MNHNS, CDR2 SASEGT. The CDR3 contains 17 residues. V lost 3 bases, J lost 7 bases, and 13 bases stayed unmatched.

The chain is built from TRBV5-5 and TRBJ2-3; 7 bases fit TRBD1. Germline lookup yields CDR1 SGHKS and CDR2 YYEKEE (reference sequence). With V trimmed by 4 bases and J by 0 bases, 8 bases remained unmatched. The CDR3 extends over 16 amino acids. The chain's CDR3 is CASSHTGVGSTDTQYF. In nucleotides, the CDR3 is TGTGCCAGCAGCCATACAGGGGTGGGGAGCACAGATACGCAGTATTTT.